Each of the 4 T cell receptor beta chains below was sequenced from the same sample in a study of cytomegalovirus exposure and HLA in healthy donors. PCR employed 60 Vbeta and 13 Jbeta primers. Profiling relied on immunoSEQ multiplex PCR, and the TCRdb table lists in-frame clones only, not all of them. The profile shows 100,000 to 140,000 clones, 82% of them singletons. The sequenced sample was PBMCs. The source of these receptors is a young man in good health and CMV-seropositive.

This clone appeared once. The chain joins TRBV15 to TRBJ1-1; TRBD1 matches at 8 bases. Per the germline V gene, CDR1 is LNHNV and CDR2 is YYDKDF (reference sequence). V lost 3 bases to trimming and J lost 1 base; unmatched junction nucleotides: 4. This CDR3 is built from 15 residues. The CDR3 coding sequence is TGTGCCACCAGCAGGCCAGGACAGGGGAACACTGAAGCTTTCTTT. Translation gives CATSRPGQGNTEAFF.

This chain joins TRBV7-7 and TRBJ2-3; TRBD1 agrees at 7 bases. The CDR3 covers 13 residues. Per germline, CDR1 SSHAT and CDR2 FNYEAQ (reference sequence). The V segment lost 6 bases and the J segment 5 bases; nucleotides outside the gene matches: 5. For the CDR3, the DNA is TGTGCCAGCAGTAGGGACAGTAAAGATACGCAGTATTTT. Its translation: CASSRDSKDTQYF.

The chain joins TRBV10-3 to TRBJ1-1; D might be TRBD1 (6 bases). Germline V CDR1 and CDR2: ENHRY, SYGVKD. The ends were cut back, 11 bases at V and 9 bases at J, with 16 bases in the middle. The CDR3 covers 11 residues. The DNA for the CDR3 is TGTGCCGTTGGGGGGGGCGGCCAAGCTTTCTTT. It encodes CAVGGGGQAFF.

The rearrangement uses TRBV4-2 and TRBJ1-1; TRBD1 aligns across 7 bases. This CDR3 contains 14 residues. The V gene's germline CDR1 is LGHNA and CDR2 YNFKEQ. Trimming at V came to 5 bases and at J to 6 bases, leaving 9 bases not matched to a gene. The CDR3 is CASSLRQGGAEAFF. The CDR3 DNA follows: TGTGCCAGCAGCTTGCGTCAGGGGGGCGCTGAAGCTTTCTTT.